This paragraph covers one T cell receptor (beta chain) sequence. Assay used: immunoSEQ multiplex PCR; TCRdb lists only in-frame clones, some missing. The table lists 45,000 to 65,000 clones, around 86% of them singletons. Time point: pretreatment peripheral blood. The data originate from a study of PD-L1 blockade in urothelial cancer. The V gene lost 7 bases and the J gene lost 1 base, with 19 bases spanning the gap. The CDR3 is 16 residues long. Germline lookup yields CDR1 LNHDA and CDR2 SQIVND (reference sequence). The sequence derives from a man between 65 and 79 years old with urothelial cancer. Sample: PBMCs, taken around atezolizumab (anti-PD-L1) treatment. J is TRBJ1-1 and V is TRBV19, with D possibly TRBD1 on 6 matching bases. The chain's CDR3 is CASTEGEGRWNTEAFF. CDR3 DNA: TGTGCCAGTACCGAGGGGGAGGGACGATGGAACACTGAAGCTTTCTTT.